One and the same sample provided the 4 T cell receptor beta chains below, sequenced in a study of blood T cell repertoires in COVID-19. Clones were sequenced by immunoSEQ multiplex PCR, and TCRdb holds only the in-frame ones, with some missing. The table includes approximately 240,000 clones, about 85% detected once. Sequencing was carried out using peripheral blood. These receptors all come from a woman in her sixties with active or convalescent COVID-19.

In this sample, this clone turned up a few times. The V and J genes are TRBV4-1 and TRBJ2-1; D remains unclear. CDR3 length equals 14 residues. Germline-derived CDR1 and CDR2 are MGHRA and YSYEKL. Trimming pared 4 bases from V and 4 bases from J, leaving 11 bases between. The CDR3 nucleotides read TGCGCCAGCAGCCGAACTGGGCAGTACAATGAGCAGTTCTTC. Residues: CASSRTGQYNEQFF.

V usage is TRBV6-5 and J usage is TRBJ1-2; 9 nucleotides line up with TRBD1. The CDR3 loop spans 13 amino acids. The germline V gene has CDR1 MNHEY and CDR2 SVGAGI. V dropped 5 bases and J dropped 5; count of bases not matched to a gene: 3. The CDR3 nucleotides are TGTGCCAGCAGTAAGGACAGGGGTTATGGCTACACCTTC. Amino acid sequence: CASSKDRGYGYTF.

The rearrangement links TRBV2 to TRBJ2-1; D is perhaps TRBD1 (5 bases). CDR3 length equals 12 residues. The V gene's germline CDR1 is SNHLY and CDR2 FYNNEI. Trimming shortened V by 3 bases and J by 12 bases, and 12 bases separated the two germline ends. CDR3 sequence (DNA): TGTGCCAGCAGTGAGCAGGGTCCAGGGCAGTTCTTC. It yields the protein CASSEQGPGQFF.

This clone was observed a handful of times. V gene TRBV2 combines with J gene TRBJ1-2, with D tentatively TRBD1 (6 bases). Germline V CDR1 and CDR2: SNHLY, FYNNEI. CDR3 size: 12 residues. V was cut by 4 bases and J by 12 bases, with 15 bases left in between. The CDR3 loop is CASSGGLQGHTF. CDR3 DNA sequence: TGTGCCAGCAGTGGGGGACTACAGGGACACACCTTC.